The rows below give T cell receptor beta chains drawn from one sample of a study of identical twins. A single record per CDR3 protein comes from TCRdb applying MiXCR to the 5' RACE reads. The sample includes about 550,000 distinct CDR3 sequences, about a fifth seen only once; the top ten take approximately 0.48%. This sample also belongs to another study, concerning yellow fever vaccine responses in identical twins.

Sequencing input: CD4+ T cells sorted from blood. The receptors derive from a woman younger than 30 in good health. The CDR3 runs from the conserved cysteine through the conserved F or W. The D gene is left open where the match is weak.

TRBD2,TRBV20-1,CSANVQGEGFSYNEQFF
.,TRBV11-2,CASSPGRTEAFF
TRBD2,TRBV18,CASSRPGLAEYNEQFF
TRBD2,TRBV12-3/TRBV12-4,CASIHRERGAGELFF
.,TRBV12-3/TRBV12-4,CASRISNREPYNEQFF
.,TRBV27,CASTPFGGAAYNEQFF
.,TRBV12-3/TRBV12-4,CASSLKGWGSYEQYF
TRBD2,TRBV5-1,CASRTSGNYEQYF
TRBD1,TRBV5-1,CASTLVGTARMNTEAFF
.,TRBV13,CASSPSGTDTQYF
TRBD2,TRBV6-1,CASRASGTSYNEQFF
TRBD1,TRBV3-1,CASSYGTGLDQPQHF
.,TRBV15,CATLSYNEQFF
.,TRBV12-3/TRBV12-4,CASSFRGRGTGELFF
.,TRBV12-3/TRBV12-4,CASSLSNSPLHF
.,TRBV12-3/TRBV12-4,CASTVGGLPEETQYF
.,TRBV2,CASRATYSANYGYTF
.,TRBV12-3/TRBV12-4,CASSTQGYGYTF
TRBD2,TRBV5-1,CASSMASGRLNEQYF
TRBD1,TRBV5-1,CASSLGRTGRAGELFF
.,TRBV3-1,CASTRGDTGELFF
TRBD2,TRBV24-1,CATSDGLAGVRNEQFF
TRBD1,TRBV5-1,CASSWGEGQGRYEQFF
.,TRBV5-8,CASSFPGAKETQYF
.,TRBV4-1,CASSQVLGGPGTEAFF
TRBD2,TRBV7-9,CASSPLAGVENEQFF
TRBD2,TRBV3-1,CASSIQTAGSTDTQYF
.,TRBV7-9,CASSPPTGPIGYGYTF
TRBD1,TRBV28,CASSPPPGQGASKAKNIQYF
.,TRBV5-8,CASSLRDNSGNTIYF
TRBD2,TRBV12-3/TRBV12-4,CASRSGELAGGLAKNIQYF
.,TRBV14,CASSQFISTDTQYF
.,TRBV10-2,CASTTLEGETQYF
.,TRBV7-2,CASSPTVADTQYF
TRBD2,TRBV15,CATSRTGTSGNRETQYF
TRBD1,TRBV29-1,CSVPGQGVYGYTF
.,TRBV18,CASSPGQDTQYF
.,TRBV6-5,CASQGTTGELFF
.,TRBV5-1,CASSPPIGGNTEAFF
.,TRBV27,CASSLSPGVGTDTQYF
.,TRBV2,CASSVEGTNTEAFF
TRBD1,TRBV29-1,CSVARQGSSYNEQFF
TRBD2,TRBV10-3,CAISVSSGGADTQYF
.,TRBV5-1,CASSLVGQTQETQYF
.,TRBV6-1,CASSEQRQPQHF
TRBD2,TRBV12-3/TRBV12-4,CASSLRRGGSTDTQYF
TRBD2,TRBV20-1,CSAPQREKRGGAGELFF
.,TRBV28,CASSFARGPLQPQHF
.,TRBV5-1,CASSSTPTNGRVADTQYF
.,TRBV5-1,CASSRGGTDTQYF
.,TRBV15,CATSPIRGVDYGYTF
.,TRBV24-1,CATALGHSTDTQYF